This T cell receptor beta chain stems from a study of cytomegalovirus exposure and HLA in healthy donors. Data came from immunoSEQ multiplex PCR; TCRdb stores just in-frame clones and leaves some out. Of about 160,000 clones in the sample, 84% were seen once. This clone appeared a few times. CDR1 and CDR2 from the germline V gene are SGDLS and YYNGEE. V lost 4 bases to trimming and J lost 5 bases, with 22 bases between them. There are 16 residues in the CDR3. The source of this sequence is a man younger than 45 in good health and CMV-seropositive. The sample was PBMCs. V usage is TRBV9 and J usage is TRBJ2-7, with D perhaps matching TRBD1 (6 bases). CDR3 in DNA: TGTGCCAGCAGCCCCCGCCGCCCAGGGGCCGGCGACGAGCAGTACTTC. Its translation: CASSPRRPGAGDEQYF.